These T cell receptor beta chains were read from a single sample in a study of cytomegalovirus exposure and HLA in healthy donors. Measured with immunoSEQ multiplex PCR; TCRdb has only the in-frame clones, and not every one. Here the sample spans under 200,000 clones, over 75% being singletons. Source material: PBMCs. The receptors derive from a man aged 50 to 60 in good health and CMV-seropositive. Both conserved end residues are part of each CDR3. D genes are given only for firm matches. Size values are once, few and many counts, or a class for expanded clones, and some rows have none.

d_call | clone_size | j_call | v_call | cdr3_nt | cdr3_aa
NA | NA | TRBJ1-5 | TRBV19 | TGTGCCAGTAGTATTATAAATCAGCCCCAGCATTTT | CASSIINQPQHF
TRBD1 | NA | TRBJ1-4 | TRBV28 | TGTGCCAGCGGTGGGACAGGGGGTAAACTGTTTTTT | CASGGTGGKLFF
TRBD1 | NA | TRBJ2-2 | TRBV5-8 | TGTGCCTGCCAACAGGGGGGTTCGAACACCGGGGAGCTGTTTTTT | CACQQGGSNTGELFF
NA | once | TRBJ2-5 | TRBV15 | TGTGCCACCAGCAGAGGAGGGGGGGGACGAGGAGAGACCCAGTACTTC | CATSRGGGGRGETQYF
NA | NA | TRBJ2-1 | TRBV5-6 | TGTGTCAGCAGCTTGAGAGGCAATGAGCAGTTCTTC | CVSSLRGNEQFF
NA | NA | TRBJ2-3 | TRBV6-1 | TGTGCCAGCAGTGCCCCTACAGATACGCAGTATTTT | CASSAPTDTQYF
TRBD1 | NA | TRBJ2-3 | TRBV9 | TGTGCCAGCAGCAAGACAGGGGGCCCAGATACGCAGTATTTT | CASSKTGGPDTQYF
NA | NA | TRBJ2-2 | TRBV4-1 | TGCGCCAGCAGCCACGTTATGGGCCAGTCCGGGGAGCTGTTTTTT | CASSHVMGQSGELFF
NA | NA | TRBJ1-3 | TRBV21-1 | TGTGCCAGCAGCCAGCGGGCCACTGGGTTCTCCGGAAACACCATATATTTT | CASSQRATGFSGNTIYF
TRBD1 | NA | TRBJ1-1 | TRBV10-2 | TGCGCCAGCAGCGAACAGGGGCGCACTGAAGCTTTCTTT | CASSEQGRTEAFF
NA | NA | TRBJ2-7 | TRBV13 | TGTGCCAGCAGCAACAGGGATTGGAACGAGCAGTACTTC | CASSNRDWNEQYF
TRBD1 | NA | TRBJ1-4 | TRBV4-3 | TGCGCCAGCAGCCATCTCAACGGGGCAGCCCCGGGACAGCTTAATGAAAAACTGTTTTTT | CASSHLNGAAPGQLNEKLFF
NA | NA | TRBJ2-7 | TRBV6-1 | TGTGCCAGCAGTGAACTAACAGCCTTTGAGCAGTACTTC | CASSELTAFEQYF
NA | NA | TRBJ1-2 | TRBV7-8 | TGTGCCAGCAGCCGGACTGGAGAGGTACCTGGCTACACCTTC | CASSRTGEVPGYTF
NA | NA | TRBJ1-1 | TRBV9 | TGTGCCAGCAGCGTACGCCGGGCGGGAACTGAAGCTTTCTTT | CASSVRRAGTEAFF
NA | few | TRBJ1-5 | TRBV5-1 | TGCGCCAGCAGCTTGAGAGGGTTCAACGAGCCCCAGCATTTT | CASSLRGFNEPQHF
TRBD1 | NA | TRBJ1-1 | TRBV11-2 | TGTGCCAGCAGCTTAGGGCAGGGGGCTGGAGCTTTCTTT | CASSLGQGAGAFF
TRBD1 | many | TRBJ1-1 | TRBV2 | TGTGCCACCACACAGGGGGAAAACACTGAAGCTTTCTTT | CATTQGENTEAFF
NA | once | TRBJ1-2 | TRBV5-1 | TGCGCCAGCAGCGAGAGGGGAGGGTATGGCTACACCTTC | CASSERGGYGYTF
TRBD1 | NA | TRBJ2-2 | TRBV19 | TGTGCCAGTACTACCGGGACAGTGAACACCGGGGAGCTGTTTTTT | CASTTGTVNTGELFF
NA | NA | TRBJ2-3 | TRBV5-1 | TGCGCCAGCAGCCGGGACACAGATACGCAGTATTTT | CASSRDTDTQYF
NA | NA | TRBJ2-3 | TRBV11-2 | TGTGCCAGCAACCTACAGGAGGATACGCAGTATTTT | CASNLQEDTQYF
TRBD1 | NA | TRBJ2-5 | TRBV29-1 | TGCAGCGTCGAACAGGGACAGCAAGAGACCCAGTACTTC | CSVEQGQQETQYF
TRBD1 | NA | TRBJ2-5 | TRBV7-9 | TGTGCCAGCAGTCCGACAGGGGGTAGGGAAGAGACCCAGTACTTC | CASSPTGGREETQYF
NA | NA | TRBJ2-7 | TRBV19 | TGTGCCAGTAGTATAGGCCCTGGGAGCTCCTACGAGCAGTACTTC | CASSIGPGSSYEQYF
TRBD1 | NA | TRBJ2-1 | TRBV7-3 | TGTGCCAGCAGCCGACAGGGGGCATCCTACAATGAGCAGTTCTTC | CASSRQGASYNEQFF
NA | few | TRBJ1-6 | TRBV6-5 | TGTGCCAGCAGTTTTGACGGGTCTAATTCACCCCTCCACTTT | CASSFDGSNSPLHF
TRBD2 | NA | TRBJ2-3 | TRBV5-4 | TGTGCCAGCAGCACCAAACTAGCGGGGCGCACAGATACGCAGTATTTT | CASSTKLAGRTDTQYF
NA | NA | TRBJ2-2 | TRBV7-2 | TGTGCCAGCAGCCCGCGGGAAACCGGGGAGCTGTTTTTT | CASSPRETGELFF
NA | NA | TRBJ1-3 | TRBV4-1 | TGCGCCAGCAGCCAAACCGAGGGGGTTGGAAACACCATATATTTT | CASSQTEGVGNTIYF
TRBD1 | NA | TRBJ2-3 | TRBV19 | TGTGCCAGTAGTATCCTAGGGACAGGGTTAGATACGCAGTATTTT | CASSILGTGLDTQYF
NA | once | TRBJ1-5 | TRBV25-1 | TGTGCCAGCAGTGCCGACGGGGGGTATCAGCCCCAGCATTTT | CASSADGGYQPQHF
NA | NA | TRBJ1-5 | TRBV20-1 | TGCAGTGCTAGTGCGGGCCAGCCCCAGCATTTT | CSASAGQPQHF
TRBD2 | NA | TRBJ2-3 | TRBV9 | TGTGCCAGCAGCGTAGGCGGGGGGGCCGCAGATACGCAGTATTTT | CASSVGGGAADTQYF
TRBD2 | NA | TRBJ2-7 | TRBV5-6 | TGTGCCAGCAGCCAGCGGGACTCGAAGATCCACGAGCAGTACTTC | CASSQRDSKIHEQYF